These 4 T cell receptor beta chains were all obtained from the same sample, sequenced in a study of T-cell reconstitution after alpha-beta-depleted transplantation in children. The TCRbeta library incorporated unique molecular identifiers. MiXCR, applied by TCRdb to the PCR reads, yields one record per CDR3 protein. The sample contains approximately 240,000 distinct CDR3 sequences, around 9.6% of which appear only once. Specimen: PBMCs from the stem cell graft donor, collected from the stem cell graft. These receptors all come from a human donor who donated a stem cell graft to a child with acute lymphoblastic leukemia.

This chain joins TRBV5-5 and TRBJ2-7; TRBD1 might be the D (7 bases). The CDR3 sequence is 14 residues long. Germline CDR1 and CDR2: SGHKS and YYEKEE (reference sequence). The V gene lost 1 base and the J gene lost 4 bases, with 12 bases spanning the gap. The CDR3 region has the DNA TGTGCCAGCAGCTTGAGGCAGGGGGGTTACGAGCAGTACTTC. Its protein product is CASSLRQGGYEQYF.

V is TRBV2 and J is TRBJ1-5, with 12 bases identical to TRBD1. The CDR3 covers 14 residues. V lost 6 bases to trimming and J lost 6 bases; unmatched junction nucleotides: 3. In germline, CDR1 is SNHLY, CDR2 FYNNEI. The CDR3 loop reads CASRGQGAGQPQHF. The CDR3 coding sequence is TGTGCCAGCAGGGGACAGGGGGCGGGTCAGCCCCAGCATTTT.

To note about this clonotype: A much more abundant neighbour one base away suggests this may be a read error. The chain is built from TRBV29-1 and TRBJ2-7, with D hard to call. Germline V gene lookup returns CDR1 SQVTM and CDR2 ANQGSEA. This CDR3 is built from 11 residues. The CDR3 is CSIEAPYEQYF. CDR3 DNA: TGCAGCATTGAAGCACCCTACGAGCAGTACTTC.

This clonotype came up a few times. The chain carries TRBV20-1 and TRBJ2-4, with TRBD1 identical over 8 bases. Germline V gives CDR1 DFQATT, CDR2 SNEGSKA (reference sequence). The CDR3 has 16 amino acids. After removal of 6 bases from V and 0 bases from J, the junction contained 10 bases not matched to a gene. The CDR3 reads CSAEPGTGLAKNIQYF. CDR3 bases: TGCAGTGCAGAACCGGGGACAGGCCTAGCCAAAAACATTCAGTACTTC.